The 27 T cell receptor beta chains presented below share a single source sample, sequenced in a study of neoadjuvant anti-PD-1 for oral cavity cancer. This table comes from immunoSEQ multiplex PCR, and its TCRdb copy is limited to in-frame clones, with some not included. The repertoire holds about 12,000 clones, with around 69% as singletons. Sequenced material: tumor tissue, taken before nivolumab (anti-PD-1) treatment. These receptors originate from a person between 40 and 85 years old with oral cavity squamous cell carcinoma. The donor label of this sample is uncertain.

The chain links TRBV5-1 to TRBJ2-1; possible D gene TRBD2, 6 bases. CDR1 is SGHRS, CDR2 YFSETQ, per germline. With 0 bases removed from V and 5 bases from J, the gap between germline ends came to 15 bases. The CDR3 extends over 16 amino acids. The CDR3 coding sequence is TGCGCCAGCAGCTTGGCCAACCAGCGGGCCGACAATGAGCAGTTCTTC. It is translated as CASSLANQRADNEQFF. Complete variable domain (other parts from reference TRBV5-1 and TRBJ2-1): KAGVTQTPRYLIKTRGQQVTLSCSPISGHRSVSWYQQTPGQGLQFLFEYFSETQRNKGNFPGRFSGRQFSNSRSEMNVSTLELGDSALYLCASSLANQRADNEQFFGPGTRLTVL.

The genes are TRBV19 and TRBJ2-3, with 11 nucleotides matching TRBD2. The CDR3 spans 15 residues. Losses at the gene ends were 4 bases for V and 2 bases for J; bases not matched to a gene: 2. Germline assignment: CDR1 LNHDA and CDR2 SQIVND (reference sequence). The CDR3 DNA follows: TGTGCCAGTAGTAAACTAGCGGGGGTCACAGATACGCAGTATTTT. Its translation is CASSKLAGVTDTQYF.

The V and J genes are TRBV18 and TRBJ2-7; 9 bases agree with TRBD2. Trimming at V came to 4 bases and at J to 1 base, leaving 2 bases not matched to a gene. The CDR3 is made up of 14 amino acids. CDR1 is KGHSH, CDR2 LQKENI, per germline. CDR3: CASSRTSESYEQYF. The CDR3 nucleotides read TGTGCCAGCTCACGGACTAGCGAGTCCTACGAGCAGTACTTC.

The sample holds one count of this clone. In nucleotides, the CDR3 is TGTGCCAGCACCCATCCAGGGCTAGCGGTCCGCGAGCAGTACTTC. Encoded protein: CASTHPGLAVREQYF. The chain combines TRBV7-2 with TRBJ2-7; the match to TRBD2 covers 7 bases. The CDR3 contains 15 residues. Looked up from germline, CDR1 is SGHTA and CDR2 is FQGNSA. The junction had 15 bases not matched to a gene; V was cut back by 7 bases and J by 6 bases.

This clone was seen only a few times. The V gene is TRBV5-1, the J gene TRBJ2-2; D is possibly TRBD1 (5 bases). The germline V gene encodes CDR1 SGHRS and CDR2 YFSETQ. The CDR3 loop spans 14 amino acids. Deletions cut 2 bases from V and 3 bases from J, with 8 bases between. The CDR3 bases are TGCGCCAGCAGCTTCGCCAGGGACACCGGGGAGCTGTTTTTT. Its translation: CASSFARDTGELFF.

The chain links TRBV14 to TRBJ2-1, with no clear D. V lost 0 bases and J lost 14, with 14 bases in between. The V gene's germline CDR1 is SGHDN and CDR2 FVKESK. The length of the CDR3 is 13 residues. The CDR3 coding sequence is TGTGCCAGCAGCCAAGACGGACGAGCTGTTGAGTTCTTC. Its protein is CASSQDGRAVEFF.

This chain uses TRBV11-2 with TRBJ1-2; possibly TRBD1 for D (6 bases). This CDR3 has 12 amino acids. CDR1 and CDR2 (germline): SGHAT, FQNNGV. Trimming took off 5 bases at V and 4 bases at J, with 8 bases between the two ends. The CDR3 DNA reads as TGTGCCAGCAGCGAACAGGGCTATGGCTACACCTTC. This sequence encodes CASSEQGYGYTF. The full variable domain, its missing parts supplied by reference TRBV11-2 and TRBJ1-2, is EAGVAQSPRYKIIEKRQSVAFWCNPISGHATLYWYQQILGQGPKLLIQFQNNGVVDDSQLPKDRFSAERLKGVDSTLKIQPAKLEDSAVYLCASSEQGYGYTFGSGTRLTVV.

This clone is a singleton in its sample. The chain recombines TRBV6-1 with TRBJ1-1; D not certain. The V end was cut by 6 bases, the J end by 8 bases, with 13 bases between. CDR3 length equals 12 residues. Germline V lookup: CDR1 MNHNS, CDR2 SASEGT. The CDR3 here is CASSDPGPEAFF. In nucleotides, the CDR3 is TGTGCCAGCAGCGATCCAGGACCCGAAGCTTTCTTT.

This clone was observed a handful of times. J is TRBJ2-1 and V is TRBV30; D is undetermined. From germline, CDR1 is GTSNPN and CDR2 SVGIG (reference sequence). V lost 1 base and J lost 2, with 9 bases in between. The CDR3 length is 14 residues. Written as DNA, the CDR3 is TGTGCCTGGAGTGAGGCTATGACCTACAATGAGCAGTTCTTC. Translated: CAWSEAMTYNEQFF. Based on the CDR3 plus reference TRBV30 and TRBJ2-1, the full variable domain is SQTIHQWPATLVQPVGSPLSLECTVEGTSNPNLYWYRQAAGRGLQLLFYSVGIGQISSEVPQNLSASRPQDRQFILSSKKLLLSDSGFYLCAWSEAMTYNEQFFGPGTRLTVL.

This sequence joins TRBV7-2 and TRBJ2-3; 7 nucleotides line up with TRBD1. Germline V CDR1 and CDR2: SGHTA, FQGNSA. CDR3 size: 14 residues. The ends lost 5 bases at V and 3 bases at J; junction bases unmatched: 5. CDR3 protein: CASSPDRATDTQYF. The DNA for the CDR3 is TGTGCCAGCAGCCCTGACAGGGCGACAGATACGCAGTATTTT.

The chain joins TRBV7-2 to TRBJ2-3; 11 bases are a match to TRBD2. V dropped 3 bases and J dropped 4; count of bases not matched to a gene: 3. CDR1 and CDR2 (germline): SGHTA, FQGNSA. This CDR3 has 15 amino acids. The DNA for the CDR3 is TGTGCCAGCAGCTTGACTAGCGGGGTACCAGATACGCAGTATTTT. Residues: CASSLTSGVPDTQYF. Filled out from reference TRBV7-2 and TRBJ2-3, the complete variable domain reads GAGVSQSPSNKVTEKGKDVELRCDPISGHTALYWYRQSLGQGLEFLIYFQGNSAPDKSGLPSDRFSAERTGGSVSTLTIQRTQQEDSAVYLCASSLTSGVPDTQYFGPGTRLTVL.

The V and J genes are TRBV5-6 and TRBJ2-3, with D uncertain. V was clipped by 0 bases and J by 1 base, with 15 bases between them. The CDR3 length is 17 residues. The germline V gene encodes CDR1 SGHDT and CDR2 YYEEEE. CDR3 loop: CASSLEAAKTRTDTQYF. DNA for the CDR3: TGTGCCAGCAGCTTGGAGGCAGCCAAAACCCGCACAGATACGCAGTATTTT.

J is TRBJ1-2 and V is TRBV27; 7 bases are shared with TRBD1. The V and J ends lost 4 bases and 6 bases, in that order; junction bases with no gene match: 14. The CDR3 is made up of 16 amino acids. The germline gives CDR1 MNHEY, CDR2 SMNVEV (reference sequence). The CDR3 reads CASSSGTATRRHGYTF. In nucleotides, the CDR3 is TGTGCCAGCAGTTCCGGGACAGCCACTAGGCGTCATGGCTACACCTTC.

The chain recombines TRBV6-6 with TRBJ1-2, with D maybe TRBD1 (5 bases). The CDR3 is made up of 13 amino acids. Per the germline V gene, CDR1 is MNHNY and CDR2 is SVGAGI (reference sequence). V shed 11 bases and J shed 2 bases, with 15 bases lying between them. CDR3: CAHRGGANYGYTF. The CDR3 DNA follows: TGTGCCCATAGGGGAGGGGCCAACTATGGCTACACCTTC.

This chain joins TRBV11-3 and TRBJ2-1; TRBD2 agrees at 9 bases. The V segment lost 3 bases and the J segment 4 bases; nucleotides outside the gene matches: 4. This CDR3 is built from 15 residues. Germline CDR1 and CDR2: SGHNT and YENEEA. The CDR3, as DNA: TGTGCCAGCAGCTTGGCTAGCGGGGAGTACAATGAGCAGTTCTTC. Translated: CASSLASGEYNEQFF.

The V call is TRBV19, the J call TRBJ2-3; D remains ambiguous. Germline CDR1 is LNHDA and CDR2 is SQIVND (reference sequence). Between the trimmed V and J ends, which lost 6 bases and 0 bases, there was a span of 16 bases. The CDR3 has 16 amino acids. CDR3: CASRSSRDASTDTQYF. CDR3 DNA: TGTGCCAGTAGATCCAGCCGTGATGCTAGCACAGATACGCAGTATTTT.

The DNA for the CDR3 is TGTGCCAGCAGTGAAACCAGGGGGGGCCGGGAGCTGTTTTTT. Its protein is CASSETRGGRELFF. The chain uses TRBV2 and TRBJ2-2; D possibly matches TRBD1 or TRBD2 (7 bases each). Germline values: CDR1 SNHLY, CDR2 FYNNEI. This CDR3 spans 14 amino acids. Trimming pared 2 bases from V and 9 bases from J, leaving 13 bases between.

This clone was seen once. One end of the junction varies from germline; a read error may be responsible. This chain joins TRBV7-7 and TRBJ2-2; the match to TRBD2 covers 8 bases. The germline CDR1 and CDR2 sequences are SSHAT and FNYEAQ (reference sequence). This CDR3 has 15 amino acids. CDR3 residues: CASSLAGTSPGELFF. The CDR3 DNA reads TGTGCTAGCAGCTTAGCGGGGACTAGTCCCGGGGAGCTGTTTTTT.

This clone was seen more than once but under ten times. The chain combines TRBV5-1 with TRBJ1-1; D is uncertain. CDR1 SGHRS and CDR2 YFSETQ come from the germline V gene. Trimming shortened V by 7 bases and J by 4 bases, and 11 bases separated the two germline ends. This CDR3 is 12 amino acids long. The CDR3 region has the DNA TGCGCCAGCCGACGCGAGTCCACTGAAGCTTTCTTT. Residues: CASRRESTEAFF.

This clone was counted only a few times. The CDR3 DNA reads as TGCGCCAGCAGCTTCGGGGCAGGGTCTCAGGGAGTTGAAGCTTTCTTT. It codes for CASSFGAGSQGVEAFF. This rearrangement joins TRBV5-1 to TRBJ1-1, with D perhaps TRBD1 (5 bases). From germline, CDR1 is SGHRS and CDR2 YFSETQ. V dropped 2 bases and J dropped 7 bases, with 21 bases sitting between them. The CDR3 totals 16 residues.

The chain links TRBV7-2 to TRBJ1-1, with a weak D call TRBD1 (6 bases). The CDR3 loop spans 13 amino acids. Germline V CDR1 and CDR2: SGHTA, FQGNSA. Between the trimmed V and J ends, which lost 1 base and 11 bases, there was a span of 14 bases. The CDR3 loop reads CASSLDGGRGAFF. In nucleotides, the CDR3 is TGTGCCAGCAGCTTAGACGGGGGGCGCGGGGCTTTCTTT. The entire variable domain, with the rest obtained from reference TRBV7-2 and TRBJ1-1, is as follows: GAGVSQSPSNKVTEKGKDVELRCDPISGHTALYWYRQSLGQGLEFLIYFQGNSAPDKSGLPSDRFSAERTGGSVSTLTIQRTQQEDSAVYLCASSLDGGRGAFFGQGTRLTVV.

In DNA form, the CDR3 reads TGTGCCAGCTCACCTCAGCGGGGGGACAATGAGCAGTTCTTC. Translating gives CASSPQRGDNEQFF. The chain links TRBV18 to TRBJ2-1; 9 positions match TRBD2. The germline gives CDR1 KGHSH, CDR2 LQKENI. The CDR3 sequence is 14 residues long. Trimming removed 3 bases from V and 5 bases from J; junction bases left unmatched: 2.

This chain uses TRBV28 with TRBJ2-2; 10 bases map to TRBD2. The CDR3 has 16 amino acids. V lost 2 bases, J lost 3 bases, and 3 bases stayed unmatched. Germline V gene data show CDR1 as MDHEN and CDR2 as SYDVKM. The CDR3 DNA reads as TGTGCCAGCAGTTTAACTAGCGGGGTACACACCGGGGAGCTGTTTTTT. Translated: CASSLTSGVHTGELFF.

The rearrangement joins TRBV18 to TRBJ1-4; possibly TRBD1 for D (6 bases). CDR1 KGHSH and CDR2 LQKENI come from the germline V gene. CDR3 size: 15 residues. V gave up 2 bases and J gave up 7 bases, with 14 bases separating them. CDR3 in amino acids: CASSPSWGAAEKLFF. CDR3 nucleotide sequence: TGTGCCAGCTCACCATCGTGGGGGGCGGCTGAAAAACTGTTTTTT.

The chain uses TRBV27 and TRBJ2-1; TRBD2 is a possible D gene (7 bases). This CDR3 is 15 amino acids long. The germline V gene has CDR1 MNHEY and CDR2 SMNVEV (reference sequence). V was trimmed by 5 bases and J by 9 bases, leaving 20 bases between them. Here the CDR3 DNA reads TGTGCCAGCAGTCCGGGGGGCAGTCTGCGGGGTGAGCAGTTCTTC. Its protein is CASSPGGSLRGEQFF.

A single count supports this clone. The gene calls are TRBV19 and TRBJ2-5; perhaps TRBD2 as D (6 bases). The CDR3 consists of 15 residues. V lost 5 bases to trimming and J lost 3 bases, with 16 bases between them. The germline gives CDR1 LNHDA, CDR2 SQIVND (reference sequence). CDR3: CASSARGYLEETQYF. The DNA for the CDR3 is TGTGCCAGTAGTGCTCGGGGGTACTTAGAAGAGACCCAGTACTTC.

This clone was found a few times. The chain recombines TRBV2 with TRBJ1-2, with 7 bases lining up with TRBD1. CDR3 length: 14 residues. Germline assignment: CDR1 SNHLY and CDR2 FYNNEI. V shed 5 bases and J 5 bases; nucleotides not matched to a gene: 8. The CDR3 protein is CASSPGTVFYGYTF. The CDR3 DNA follows: TGTGCCAGCAGTCCTGGGACAGTCTTTTATGGCTACACCTTC.